A single sample is the source of the 4 T cell receptor beta chains below, sequenced in a study of shared clonotypes between healthy human individuals. The data were produced by immunoSEQ multiplex PCR, yet TCRdb's version contains in-frame clones alone and is incomplete. The sample includes about 1.1 million clones, approximately 80% of them seen just once. Sequencing was performed on memory CD4+ T cells from PBMCs. Described subset: CD45RA-negative fraction. These receptors originate from a young man in good health. Some clones in this sample may be carry-over from other donors' samples.

This chain links TRBV5-1 with TRBJ2-2, with D maybe TRBD2 (7 bases). Germline values: CDR1 SGHRS, CDR2 YFSETQ. The CDR3 runs 15 residues. V dropped 4 bases and J dropped 6 bases, with 16 bases sitting between them. The CDR3 reads CASSPRGGSAGELFF. The CDR3 coding sequence is TGCGCCAGCAGCCCGAGGGGGGGCAGCGCCGGGGAGCTGTTTTTT.

The CDR3 bases are TGTGCCAGCAGCGAGGGAGACAGGGCTAACTATGGCTACACCTTC. Amino acid sequence: CASSEGDRANYGYTF. The V and J genes are TRBV9 and TRBJ1-2, with 7 bases that match TRBD1. CDR1 and CDR2 (germline): SGDLS, YYNGEE. V shed 3 bases, J shed 0 bases, and the junction held 5 bases outside the gene matches. The CDR3 sequence is 15 residues long. Combining the CDR3 with reference TRBV9 and TRBJ1-2 gives the whole variable domain DSGVTQTPKHLITATGQRVTLRCSPRSGDLSVYWYQQSLDQGLQFLIQYYNGEERAKGNILERFSAQQFPDLHSELNLSSLELGDSALYFCASSEGDRANYGYTFGSGTRLTVV.

The chain links TRBV6-1 to TRBJ1-5, with a weak D call TRBD1 (5 bases). Trimming removed 4 bases at V and 4 bases at J, with 20 bases between. Germline CDR1 is MNHNS and CDR2 is SASEGT. CDR3 length: 17 residues. CDR3 in DNA: TGTGCCAGCAGTGCCCGCGGGGGACGGGCGGAAAATCAGCCCCAGCATTTT. Its protein is CASSARGGRAENQPQHF.

The J gene is TRBJ2-7, the V gene TRBV6-5; 7 bases agree with TRBD2. V was clipped by 2 bases and J by 4 bases; unmatched bases: 5. The CDR3 is 14 residues long. Germline V gene sequence: CDR1 MNHEY, CDR2 SVGAGI. CDR3 loop: CASSYNERGYEQYF. The DNA of the CDR3 is TGTGCCAGCAGTTACAATGAGCGGGGATACGAGCAGTACTTC.